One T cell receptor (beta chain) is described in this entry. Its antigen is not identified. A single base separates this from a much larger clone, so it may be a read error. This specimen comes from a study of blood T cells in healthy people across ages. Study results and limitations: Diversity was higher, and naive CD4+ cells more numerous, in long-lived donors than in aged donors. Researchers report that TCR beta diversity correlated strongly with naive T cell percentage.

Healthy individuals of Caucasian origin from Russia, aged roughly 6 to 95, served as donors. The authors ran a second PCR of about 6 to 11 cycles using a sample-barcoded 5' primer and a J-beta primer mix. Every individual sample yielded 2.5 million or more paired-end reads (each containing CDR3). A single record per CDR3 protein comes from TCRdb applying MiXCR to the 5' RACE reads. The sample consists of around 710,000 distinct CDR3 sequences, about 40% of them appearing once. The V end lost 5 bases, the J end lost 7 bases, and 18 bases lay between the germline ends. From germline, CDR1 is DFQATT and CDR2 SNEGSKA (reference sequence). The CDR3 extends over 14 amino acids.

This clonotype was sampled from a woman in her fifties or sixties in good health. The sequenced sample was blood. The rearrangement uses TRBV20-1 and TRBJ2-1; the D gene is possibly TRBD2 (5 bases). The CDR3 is CSASRTRAFNEQFF. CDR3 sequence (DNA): TGCAGTGCTTCCCGGACTCGGGCTTTTAATGAGCAGTTCTTC.